What follows are 8 T cell receptor beta chains derived from one specimen sequenced in a study of T cell repertoires in cytomegalovirus infection. TCRdb re-analysed the reads in MiXCR, keeping a single row per CDR3 protein. The table has under 250,000 distinct CDR3 sequences, under 8.5% seen once. The sequenced material came from PBMCs. Receptor source: a human donor in good health (CMV status not recorded). Some clones in this sample may be carry-over from other donors' samples.

The sample holds a few counts of this clonotype. This sequence joins TRBV14 and TRBJ2-5; D not resolved. The CDR3 totals 13 residues. Deletions cut 4 bases from V and 2 bases from J, with 8 bases between. The germline CDR1 and CDR2 sequences are SGHDN and FVKESK. The CDR3 DNA reads as TGTGCCAGCAGCCGTCTCCAGCAAGAGACCCAGTACTTC. Protein: CASSRLQQETQYF.

There are many counts of this clonotype. This rearrangement joins TRBV7-3 to TRBJ2-7; D is possibly TRBD2 (7 bases). The CDR3 has 15 amino acids. Trimming shortened V by 2 bases and J by 2 bases, and 13 bases separated the two germline ends. Germline CDR1 and CDR2: SGHTA and FQGTGA. The CDR3 is CASSLFAGAPYEQYF. The CDR3 DNA is TGTGCCAGCAGCTTATTTGCGGGGGCCCCCTACGAGCAGTACTTC.

This clonotype was picked up many times. V usage is TRBV5-1 and J usage is TRBJ2-2, with D unclear. V was cut by 6 bases and J by 6 bases, with 15 bases left in between. The CDR3 spans 14 residues. Per the germline V gene, CDR1 is SGHRS and CDR2 is YFSETQ. The CDR3 DNA follows: TGCGCCAGCACCACACAGACAATCCCCGGGGAGCTGTTTTTT. The encoded protein is CASTTQTIPGELFF.

The CDR3 sequence: CSVENNEQFF. CDR3 coding DNA: TGCAGCGTGGAAAACAATGAGCAGTTCTTC. The chain uses TRBV29-1 and TRBJ2-1; no reliable D call. Germline assignment: CDR1 SQVTM and CDR2 ANQGSEA. The V and J ends lost 6 bases and 5 bases respectively, with 5 bases between them. This CDR3 has 10 amino acids.

This clonotype was seen many times. The chain combines TRBV6-6 with TRBJ2-3; the D is unclear. CDR3 size: 12 residues. V dropped 4 bases and J dropped 6 bases, with 8 bases sitting between them. Germline-derived CDR1 and CDR2 are MNHNY and SVGAGI (reference sequence). This CDR3 reads CASSSSRDTQYF. The CDR3 region has the DNA TGTGCCAGCAGTTCTTCCAGGGATACGCAGTATTTT.

This rearrangement joins TRBV29-1 to TRBJ1-1; D unresolved. Germline-derived CDR1 and CDR2 are SQVTM and ANQGSEA. This CDR3 has 12 amino acids. Trimming took 6 bases from V and 0 from J, leaving 8 bases between them. DNA for the CDR3: TGCAGCGTGAGAGTAATGAACACTGAAGCTTTCTTT. Translated, it gives CSVRVMNTEAFF.

This clonotype has at least ten counts. V is TRBV10-3 and J is TRBJ2-7; the D gene is possibly TRBD1 (6 bases). The CDR3 covers 16 residues. Germline V gene data show CDR1 as ENHRY and CDR2 as SYGVKD. V lost 2 bases and J lost 3, with 17 bases in between. The CDR3, as DNA: TGTGCCATCAGTGAGAACAGGGCCCGCTTAGGCTACGAGCAGTACTTC. Amino acids: CAISENRARLGYEQYF.

Ten or more counts support this clonotype. The gene calls are TRBV7-3 and TRBJ1-1; D not resolved. The germline V gene has CDR1 SGHTA and CDR2 FQGTGA. The CDR3 runs to 13 residues. With 5 bases removed from V and 1 base from J, the gap between germline ends came to 8 bases. CDR3 sequence: CASSVGSNTEAFF. For the CDR3, the DNA is TGTGCCAGCAGCGTTGGGTCGAACACTGAAGCTTTCTTT.